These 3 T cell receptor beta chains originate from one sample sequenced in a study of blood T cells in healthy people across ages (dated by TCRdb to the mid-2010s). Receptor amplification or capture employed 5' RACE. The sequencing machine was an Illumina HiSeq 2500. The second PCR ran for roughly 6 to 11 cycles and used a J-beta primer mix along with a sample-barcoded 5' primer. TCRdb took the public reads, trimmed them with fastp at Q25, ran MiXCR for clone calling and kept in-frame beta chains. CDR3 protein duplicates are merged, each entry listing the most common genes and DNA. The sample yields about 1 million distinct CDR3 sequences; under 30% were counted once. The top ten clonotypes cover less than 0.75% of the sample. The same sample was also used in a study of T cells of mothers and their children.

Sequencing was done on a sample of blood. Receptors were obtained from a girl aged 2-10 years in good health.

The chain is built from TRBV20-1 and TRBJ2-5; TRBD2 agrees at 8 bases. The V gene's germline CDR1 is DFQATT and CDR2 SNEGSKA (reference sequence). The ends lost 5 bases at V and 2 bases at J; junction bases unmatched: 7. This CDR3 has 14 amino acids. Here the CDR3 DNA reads TGCAGTGCTCAAAGACTAGCGACACAAGAGACCCAGTACTTC. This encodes CSAQRLATQETQYF.

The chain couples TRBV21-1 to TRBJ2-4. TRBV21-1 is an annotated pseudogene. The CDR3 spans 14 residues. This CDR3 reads CASSVRLDKNIQYF. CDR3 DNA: TGTGCCAGCAGCGTACGGCTAGATAAAAACATTCAGTACTTC.

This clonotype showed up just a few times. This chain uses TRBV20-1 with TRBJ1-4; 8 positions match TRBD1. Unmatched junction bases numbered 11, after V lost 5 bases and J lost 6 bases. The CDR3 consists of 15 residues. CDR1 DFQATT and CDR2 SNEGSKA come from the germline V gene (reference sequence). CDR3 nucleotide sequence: TGCAGTGCTGATGTAGGACAGGGACGGGATGAAAAACTGTTTTTT. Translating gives CSADVGQGRDEKLFF.